The 21 T cell receptor beta chains listed next were all sequenced from one sample in a study of blood T cell repertoires in COVID-19. TCRdb's copy holds only in-frame clones and misses some; the assay was immunoSEQ multiplex PCR. The sample shows 200,000 to 300,000 clones, approximately 85% of them seen only once. The source material was PBMCs or T cells enriched from blood (not recorded which). Receptors originate from a woman aged 50 to 60 who had recovered from COVID-19.

The chain joins TRBV7-2 to TRBJ1-2, with D possibly being TRBD1 (5 bases). V was cut by 6 bases and J by 5 bases, with 19 bases left in between. The CDR3 has 15 residues. Germline CDR1 and CDR2: SGHTA and FQGNSA. As DNA, the CDR3 is TGTGCCAGCAGGGGGGGAGGCAGGGAGAGATATGGCTACACCTTC. It codes for CASRGGGRERYGYTF.

This clone has a single count. This chain links TRBV19 with TRBJ1-4; 9 nucleotides agree with TRBD1. Germline V gene data show CDR1 as LNHDA and CDR2 as SQIVND (reference sequence). The CDR3 contains 17 residues. Trimming removed 8 bases from V and 0 bases from J; junction bases left unmatched: 10. The CDR3 coding sequence is TGTGCCAGTTCGATAACCGGGACAGGGCCAACTAATGAAAAACTGTTTTTT. The encoded protein is CASSITGTGPTNEKLFF.

For the CDR3, the DNA is TGCGCCAGCAGCTTGGACAAGGCCTTTTCGACTCTCCACTTT. Encoded protein: CASSLDKAFSTLHF. The chain has TRBV5-1 and TRBJ1-6; D is unresolved. Trimming stripped 0 bases from V and 16 bases from J, with 17 bases between. Germline lookup yields CDR1 SGHRS and CDR2 YFSETQ. This CDR3 region has 14 residues.

V and J are TRBV7-2 and TRBJ2-3; TRBD2 aligns across 12 bases. Germline CDR1 is SGHTA and CDR2 is FQGNSA. The CDR3 contains 18 residues. The junction had 15 bases not matched to a gene; V was cut back by 5 bases and J by 6 bases. The CDR3 sequence is CASSPKRLAGGPWDTQYF. The CDR3 nucleotides read TGTGCCAGCAGCCCCAAACGGCTAGCGGGGGGGCCGTGGGATACGCAGTATTTT.

The chain recombines TRBV5-1 with TRBJ2-2, with 8 bases fitting TRBD1. Trimming at V came to 7 bases and at J to 7 bases, leaving 9 bases not matched to a gene. Germline CDR1 SGHRS, CDR2 YFSETQ. This CDR3 region has 14 residues. The CDR3 bases are TGCGCCAGCGGTAGACAGGGGACGGACGGGGAGCTGTTTTTT. It yields the protein CASGRQGTDGELFF.

V is TRBV19 and J is TRBJ1-4; 8 bases are a match to TRBD1. Germline lookup yields CDR1 LNHDA and CDR2 SQIVND (reference sequence). J was trimmed by 8 bases and V by 6 bases; bases with no gene match: 11. The CDR3 contains 15 residues. CDR3: CASRPPRGLGEKLFF. The DNA for the CDR3 is TGTGCCAGTAGACCGCCCAGGGGGCTTGGAGAAAAACTGTTTTTT.

V usage is TRBV19 and J usage is TRBJ2-5, with D perhaps TRBD2 (5 bases). Deletions cut 3 bases from V and 2 bases from J, with 7 bases between. The CDR3 is made up of 13 amino acids. Germline-derived CDR1 and CDR2 are LNHDA and SQIVND (reference sequence). DNA for the CDR3: TGTGCCAGTAGTATCCAGCGGCAAGAGACCCAGTACTTC. Protein product: CASSIQRQETQYF.

The chain employs TRBV6-5 and TRBJ2-7; the D gene is possibly TRBD2 (5 bases). Germline values: CDR1 MNHEY, CDR2 SVGAGI. Trimming took 10 bases from V and 0 from J, leaving 13 bases between them. This CDR3 region has 13 residues. The CDR3 loop is CATLDGLSYEQYF. The CDR3 DNA reads TGTGCCACCTTGGACGGACTCTCCTACGAGCAGTACTTC.

The chain joins TRBV7-9 to TRBJ2-7; 7 nucleotides agree with TRBD2. J was trimmed by 3 bases and V by 5 bases; bases with no gene match: 7. In germline, CDR1 is SEHNR, CDR2 FQNEAQ (reference sequence). The length of the CDR3 is 14 residues. CDR3 coding DNA: TGTGCCAGCAGCCGACTGACTAGCAGCTACGAGCAGTACTTC. Translated, it gives CASSRLTSSYEQYF.

This clone was observed at least ten times. The chain links TRBV10-3 to TRBJ2-7; 7 positions match TRBD1. The junction had 16 bases not matched to a gene; V was cut back by 2 bases and J by 0 bases. In germline, CDR1 is ENHRY, CDR2 SYGVKD. The CDR3 runs to 19 residues. CDR3 sequence (DNA): TGTGCCATCAGTGAGCCGCAAGGATCTGACCGGGACAGCTCCTACGAGCAGTACTTC. Protein sequence: CAISEPQGSDRDSSYEQYF.

This clone appeared a single time. The rearrangement uses TRBV4-2 and TRBJ2-1; TRBD2 matches 7 bases. This CDR3 has 15 residues. The germline CDR1 and CDR2 sequences are LGHNA and YNFKEQ. Unmatched junction bases numbered 4, after V lost 1 base and J lost 4 bases. CDR3 coding DNA: TGTGCCAGCAGCCAAGGTACTAGCGATTACAATGAGCAGTTCTTC. Translated, it gives CASSQGTSDYNEQFF.

The chain combines TRBV20-1 with TRBJ2-7; 7 bases agree with TRBD1. The CDR3 spans 14 residues. The V gene's germline CDR1 is DFQATT and CDR2 SNEGSKA (reference sequence). Trimming removed 3 bases from V and 1 base from J; junction bases left unmatched: 6. CDR3 residues: CSASRTGASYEQYF. In DNA form, the CDR3 reads TGCAGTGCTAGTCGGACAGGTGCTTCCTACGAGCAGTACTTC.

The CDR3 sequence is CASSKYPRTRGGNTIYF. For the CDR3, the DNA is TGTGCCAGCAGCAAATATCCCCGGACGAGGGGGGGAAACACCATATATTTT. The rearrangement uses TRBV21-1 and TRBJ1-3; the table gives TRBD1 as D, unverified against the DNA. TRBV21-1 is recorded as a pseudogene. The CDR3 contains 17 residues.

V usage is TRBV29-1 and J usage is TRBJ2-3; 7 nucleotides agree with TRBD1. CDR1 and CDR2 from the germline V gene are SQVTM and ANQGSEA. The CDR3 sequence is 14 residues long. V trimming: 6 bases; J trimming: 2 bases; junction bases outside the gene matches: 8. The CDR3 DNA follows: TGCAGCGTGCGTCCGGGACAGATCACAGATACGCAGTATTTT. This translates into CSVRPGQITDTQYF.

The chain is built from TRBV9 and TRBJ1-4, with TRBD1 matching over 8 bases. CDR1 is SGDLS and CDR2 is YYNGEE in the germline V gene. V was pared by 0 bases and J by 5 bases, with 3 bases of the junction left unmatched. This CDR3 is built from 15 residues. The CDR3 reads CASSVATGGNEKLFF. Here the CDR3 DNA reads TGTGCCAGCAGCGTAGCTACAGGGGGGAATGAAAAACTGTTTTTT.

The chain recombines TRBV6-6 with TRBJ2-7; TRBD1 agrees at 9 bases. V shed 2 bases, J shed 8 bases, and the junction held 10 bases outside the gene matches. Germline loops: CDR1 MNHNY, CDR2 SVGAGI (reference sequence). The CDR3 runs 15 residues. The CDR3 coding sequence is TGTGCCAGCAGTTACGGGGACAGGGCTTCTGACCAGCAGTACTTC. It translates to CASSYGDRASDQQYF.

J is TRBJ2-1 and V is TRBV7-2; 9 bases are a match to TRBD2. Germline values: CDR1 SGHTA, CDR2 FQGNSA. J was trimmed by 6 bases and V by 5 bases; bases with no gene match: 8. The CDR3 extends over 15 amino acids. Here the CDR3 DNA reads TGTGCCAGCAGCCTTGGCGGGAGGGCCCTCAATGAGCAGTTCTTC. Protein sequence: CASSLGGRALNEQFF. Filled out from reference TRBV7-2 and TRBJ2-1, the complete variable domain reads GAGVSQSPSNKVTEKGKDVELRCDPISGHTALYWYRQSLGQGLEFLIYFQGNSAPDKSGLPSDRFSAERTGGSVSTLTIQRTQQEDSAVYLCASSLGGRALNEQFFGPGTRLTVL.

This clone is a singleton in its sample. The chain uses TRBV30 and TRBJ2-3, with TRBD2 identical over 7 bases. The CDR3 length is 16 residues. The germline CDR1 and CDR2 sequences are GTSNPN and SVGIG (reference sequence). The V segment lost 0 bases and the J segment 5 bases; nucleotides outside the gene matches: 11. CDR3 sequence: CAWSVGSGASGDTQYF. DNA of the CDR3: TGTGCCTGGAGTGTGGGGAGCGGGGCCTCGGGAGATACGCAGTATTTT.

The chain links TRBV7-2 to TRBJ1-3, with 8 bases fitting TRBD1. Unmatched junction bases numbered 8, after V lost 6 bases and J lost 4 bases. The length of the CDR3 is 15 residues. Germline lookup yields CDR1 SGHTA and CDR2 FQGNSA. CDR3 in DNA: TGTGCCAGCAGAGTAGACCGGGACAGGGGAAACACCATATATTTT. Protein product: CASRVDRDRGNTIYF.

This rearrangement joins TRBV28 to TRBJ2-5, with TRBD1 matching over 9 bases. Per germline, CDR1 MDHEN and CDR2 SYDVKM. This CDR3 is built from 17 residues. The trim removed 5 bases at V and 3 bases at J, leaving 13 bases unmatched. The CDR3 DNA sequence: TGTGCCAGCAGTCCGGAGGGGACAGGGCGCGGGAAAGAGACCCAGTACTTC. It is translated as CASSPEGTGRGKETQYF.

The CDR3 loop is CASSHQQGQTGELFF. The CDR3 coding sequence is TGTGCCAGTAGCCACCAACAGGGGCAAACCGGGGAGCTGTTTTTT. This chain connects TRBV19 to TRBJ2-2; the match to TRBD1 covers 7 bases. The CDR3 is 15 residues long. Germline CDR1 is LNHDA and CDR2 is SQIVND (reference sequence). With 6 bases clipped from V and 5 bases from J, the junction kept 9 bases outside the gene matches.